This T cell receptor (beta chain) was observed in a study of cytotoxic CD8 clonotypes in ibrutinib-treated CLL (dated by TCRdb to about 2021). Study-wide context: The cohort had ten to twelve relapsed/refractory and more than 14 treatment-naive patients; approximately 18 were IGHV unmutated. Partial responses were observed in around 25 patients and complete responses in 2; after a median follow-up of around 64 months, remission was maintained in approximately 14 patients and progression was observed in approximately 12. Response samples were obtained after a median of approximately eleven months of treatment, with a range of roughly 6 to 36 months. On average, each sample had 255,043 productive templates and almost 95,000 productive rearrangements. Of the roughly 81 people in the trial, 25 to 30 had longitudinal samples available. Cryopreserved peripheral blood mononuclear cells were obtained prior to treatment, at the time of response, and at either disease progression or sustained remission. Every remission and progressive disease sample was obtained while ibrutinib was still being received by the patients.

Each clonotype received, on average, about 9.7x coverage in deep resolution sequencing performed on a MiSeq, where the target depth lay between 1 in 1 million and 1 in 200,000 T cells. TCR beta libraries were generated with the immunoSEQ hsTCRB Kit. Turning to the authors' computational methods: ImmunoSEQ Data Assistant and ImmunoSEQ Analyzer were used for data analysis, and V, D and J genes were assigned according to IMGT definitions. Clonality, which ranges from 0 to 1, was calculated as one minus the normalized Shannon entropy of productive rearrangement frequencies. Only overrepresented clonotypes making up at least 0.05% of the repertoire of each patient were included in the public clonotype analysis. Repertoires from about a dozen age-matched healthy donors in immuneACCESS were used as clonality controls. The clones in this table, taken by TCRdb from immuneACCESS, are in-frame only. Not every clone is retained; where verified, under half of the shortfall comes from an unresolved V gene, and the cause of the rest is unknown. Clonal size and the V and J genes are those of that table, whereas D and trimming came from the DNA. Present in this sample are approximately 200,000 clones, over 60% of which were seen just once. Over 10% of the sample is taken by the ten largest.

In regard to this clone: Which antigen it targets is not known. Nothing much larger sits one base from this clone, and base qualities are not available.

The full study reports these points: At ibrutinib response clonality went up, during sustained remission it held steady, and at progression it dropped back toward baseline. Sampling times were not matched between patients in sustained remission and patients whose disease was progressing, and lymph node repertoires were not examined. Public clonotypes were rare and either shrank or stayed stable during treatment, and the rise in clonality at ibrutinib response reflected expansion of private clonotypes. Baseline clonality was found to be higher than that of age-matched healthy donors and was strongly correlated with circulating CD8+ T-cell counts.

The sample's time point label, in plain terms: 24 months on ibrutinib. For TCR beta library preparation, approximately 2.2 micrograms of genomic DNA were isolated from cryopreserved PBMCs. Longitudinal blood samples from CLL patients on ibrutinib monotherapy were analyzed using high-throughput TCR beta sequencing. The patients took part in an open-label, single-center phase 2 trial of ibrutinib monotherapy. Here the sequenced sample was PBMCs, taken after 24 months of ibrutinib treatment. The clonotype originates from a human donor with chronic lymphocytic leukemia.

The CDR3 in this case is CASSQGPGLGSTDTQYF. The DNA is as follows: TGTGCCAGCAGCCAGGGTCCGGGACTAGGGAGCACAGATACGCAGTATTTT. The chain is encoded by TRBV4-2 joined to TRBJ2-3, and 8 bases in between align with TRBD2. The CDR3 runs 17 residues from the cysteine to the phenylalanine. Of the read, only the CDR3 DNA is kept; its 51 bases are in frame from base 1. From the germline V gene, CDR1 is LGHNA and CDR2 is YNFKEQ. After removal of 3 bases from V and 0 bases from J, the junction retains 8 bases not matched to a gene.